This TCR beta chain emerged from a study of T cells after somatic rescue of genetic block (dated by TCRdb to about 2020). Regarding the study in general: The study assessed how robust, over the long term, a T-cell system was when the system had developed through somatic rescue of a genetic block in T-cell development.

Points on this clone: What this receptor recognizes is not known. Base qualities are not recorded, but no much larger clone differs from it by a single base.

Ends trimmed: V by 1 base, J by 6 bases; bases unmatched to a gene: 13. Per the germline V gene, MGHRA is the CDR1 and YSYEKL is the CDR2. The CDR3 runs 18 residues from the cysteine to the phenylalanine. Only the CDR3 portion is preserved as DNA: 54 bases, with reading frame beginning at the first base. To prepare the library, the immunoSEQ multiplex PCR assay was applied. Sourced from immuneACCESS, this table was stored by TCRdb with only in-frame sequences that have V and J called. A share of the clones is absent; for the studies checked, an unresolved V gene accounts for under half, and the remainder has no known explanation. Across this sample there are approximately 7,600 clones, with approximately 81% seen only once. Clones ranked in the top ten supply roughly 24% of the sample.

The chain links TRBV4-1 with TRBJ2-2; TRBD1 fits 8 bases in the junction. Material: peripheral blood mononuclear cells (PBMCs). The TCR originated in a boy under 18. This receptor carries the CDR3 CASSQGPRQGLLSGELFF. The sequence in DNA is TGCGCCAGCAGCCAAGGACCAAGACAGGGGCTTCTTTCCGGGGAGCTGTTTTTT.